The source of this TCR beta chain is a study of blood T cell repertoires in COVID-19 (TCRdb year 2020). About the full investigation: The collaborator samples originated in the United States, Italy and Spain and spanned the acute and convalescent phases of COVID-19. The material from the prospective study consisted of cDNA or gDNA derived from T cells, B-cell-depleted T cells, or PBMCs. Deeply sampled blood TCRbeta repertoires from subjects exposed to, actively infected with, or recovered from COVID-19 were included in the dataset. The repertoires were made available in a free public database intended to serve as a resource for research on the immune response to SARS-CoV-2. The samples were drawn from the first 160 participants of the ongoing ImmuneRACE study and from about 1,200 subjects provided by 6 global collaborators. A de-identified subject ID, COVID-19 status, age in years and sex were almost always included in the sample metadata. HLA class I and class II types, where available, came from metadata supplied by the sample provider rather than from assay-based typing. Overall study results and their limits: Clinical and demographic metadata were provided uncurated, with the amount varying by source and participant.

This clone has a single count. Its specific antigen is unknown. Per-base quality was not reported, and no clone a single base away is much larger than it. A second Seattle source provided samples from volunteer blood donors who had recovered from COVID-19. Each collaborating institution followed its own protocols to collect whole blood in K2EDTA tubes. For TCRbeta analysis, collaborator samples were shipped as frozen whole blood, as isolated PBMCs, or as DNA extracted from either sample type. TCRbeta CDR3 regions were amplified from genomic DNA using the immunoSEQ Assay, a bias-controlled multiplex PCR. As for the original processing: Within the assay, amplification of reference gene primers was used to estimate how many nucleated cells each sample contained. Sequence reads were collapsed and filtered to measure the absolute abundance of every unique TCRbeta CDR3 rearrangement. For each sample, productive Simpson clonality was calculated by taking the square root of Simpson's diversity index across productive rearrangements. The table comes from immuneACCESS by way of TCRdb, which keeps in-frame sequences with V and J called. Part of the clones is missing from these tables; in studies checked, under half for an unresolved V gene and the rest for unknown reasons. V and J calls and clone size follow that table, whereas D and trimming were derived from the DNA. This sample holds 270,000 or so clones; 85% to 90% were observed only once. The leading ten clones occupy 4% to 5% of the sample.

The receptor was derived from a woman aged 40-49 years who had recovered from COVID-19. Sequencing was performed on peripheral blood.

The CDR3 reads CASSRTSLNTGELFF. Read as DNA, the sequence is TGCGCCAGCAGTAGGACTAGCCTTAACACCGGGGAGCTGTTTTTT. The chain is encoded by TRBV5-1 joined to TRBJ2-2, and 8 bases in between align with TRBD2. Via the germline V gene, CDR1 is SGHRS and CDR2 YFSETQ. V trim: 5 bases; J trim: 2 bases; unmatched bases: 5. The CDR3 starts with the cysteine, ends with the phenylalanine, and has 15 residues. Only CDR3 DNA is held: 45 bases, read in frame from base 1.